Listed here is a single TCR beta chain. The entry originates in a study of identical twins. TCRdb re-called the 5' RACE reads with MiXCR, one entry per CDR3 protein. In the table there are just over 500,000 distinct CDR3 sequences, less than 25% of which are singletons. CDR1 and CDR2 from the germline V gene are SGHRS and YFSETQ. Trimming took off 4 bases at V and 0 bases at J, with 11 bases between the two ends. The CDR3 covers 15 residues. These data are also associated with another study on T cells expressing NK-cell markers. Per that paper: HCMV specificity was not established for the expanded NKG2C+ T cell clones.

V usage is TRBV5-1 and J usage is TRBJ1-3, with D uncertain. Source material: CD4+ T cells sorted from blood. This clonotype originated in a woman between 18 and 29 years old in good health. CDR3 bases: TGCGCCAGCAGCCATGGACCGAGCTCTGGAAACACCATATATTTT. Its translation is CASSHGPSSGNTIYF.